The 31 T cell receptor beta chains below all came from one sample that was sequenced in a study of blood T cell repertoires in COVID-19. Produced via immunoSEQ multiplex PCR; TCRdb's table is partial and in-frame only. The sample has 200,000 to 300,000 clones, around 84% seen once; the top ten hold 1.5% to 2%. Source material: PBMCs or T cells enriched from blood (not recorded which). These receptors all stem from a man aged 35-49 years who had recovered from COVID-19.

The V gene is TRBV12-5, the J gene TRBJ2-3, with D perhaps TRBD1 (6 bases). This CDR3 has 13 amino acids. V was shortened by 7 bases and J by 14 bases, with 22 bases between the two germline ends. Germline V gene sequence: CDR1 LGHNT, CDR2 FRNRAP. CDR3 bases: TGTGCTAGTGCGGAACCTAACAGGGAAATTCCGTATTTT. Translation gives CASAEPNREIPYF.

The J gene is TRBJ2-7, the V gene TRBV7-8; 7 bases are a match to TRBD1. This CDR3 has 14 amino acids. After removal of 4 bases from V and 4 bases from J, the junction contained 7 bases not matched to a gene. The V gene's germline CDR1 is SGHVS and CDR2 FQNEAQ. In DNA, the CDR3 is TGTGCCAGCAGCTCCGGGACAGCGCGTTACGAGCAGTACTTC. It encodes CASSSGTARYEQYF.

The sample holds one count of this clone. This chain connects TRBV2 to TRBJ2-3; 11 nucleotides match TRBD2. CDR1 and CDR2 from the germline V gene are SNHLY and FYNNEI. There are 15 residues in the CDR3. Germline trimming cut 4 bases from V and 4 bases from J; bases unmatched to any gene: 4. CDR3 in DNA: TGTGCCAGCAGTGCCCTAGCGGGAGGTCCAGATACGCAGTATTTT. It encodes CASSALAGGPDTQYF.

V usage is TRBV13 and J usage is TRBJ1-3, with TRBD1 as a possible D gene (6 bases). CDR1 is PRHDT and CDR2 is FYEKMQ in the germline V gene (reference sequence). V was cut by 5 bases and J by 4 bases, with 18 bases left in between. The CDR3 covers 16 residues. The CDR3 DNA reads TGTGCCAGCAGCGCGACCGGGACAAATCTAGGAAACACCATATATTTT. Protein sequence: CASSATGTNLGNTIYF.

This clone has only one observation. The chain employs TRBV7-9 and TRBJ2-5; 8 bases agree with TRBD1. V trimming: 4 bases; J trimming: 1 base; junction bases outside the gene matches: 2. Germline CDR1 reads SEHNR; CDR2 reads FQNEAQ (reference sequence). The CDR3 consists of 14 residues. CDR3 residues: CASSYGTGQETQYF. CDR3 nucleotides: TGTGCCAGCAGCTATGGGACAGGCCAAGAGACCCAGTACTTC.

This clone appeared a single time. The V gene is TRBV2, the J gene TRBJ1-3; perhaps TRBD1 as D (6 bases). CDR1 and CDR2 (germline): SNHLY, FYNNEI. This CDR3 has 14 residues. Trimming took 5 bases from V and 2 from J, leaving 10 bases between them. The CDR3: CASSPQGTGNTIYF. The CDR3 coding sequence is TGTGCCAGCAGTCCACAGGGAACTGGAAACACCATATATTTT.

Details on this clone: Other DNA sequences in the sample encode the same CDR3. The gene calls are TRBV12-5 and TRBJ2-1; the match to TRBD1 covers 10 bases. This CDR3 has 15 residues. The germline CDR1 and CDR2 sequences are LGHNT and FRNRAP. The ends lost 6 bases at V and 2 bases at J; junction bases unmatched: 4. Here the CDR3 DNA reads TGTGCTAGTGGAACCGGGACAGGGGCCTACAATGAGCAGTTCTTC. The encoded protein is CASGTGTGAYNEQFF.

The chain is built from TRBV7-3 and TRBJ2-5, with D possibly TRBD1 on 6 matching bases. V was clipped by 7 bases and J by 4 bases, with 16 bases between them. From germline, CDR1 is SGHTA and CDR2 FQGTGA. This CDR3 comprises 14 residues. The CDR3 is CASNPQGGVETQYF. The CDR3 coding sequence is TGTGCCAGCAACCCACAGGGCGGCGTAGAGACCCAGTACTTC.

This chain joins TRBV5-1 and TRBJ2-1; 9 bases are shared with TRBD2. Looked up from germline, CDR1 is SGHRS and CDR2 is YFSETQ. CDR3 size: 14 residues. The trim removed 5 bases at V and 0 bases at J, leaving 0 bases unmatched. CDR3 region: CASSSGSSYNEQFF. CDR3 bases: TGCGCCAGCAGTAGCGGGAGCTCCTACAATGAGCAGTTCTTC.

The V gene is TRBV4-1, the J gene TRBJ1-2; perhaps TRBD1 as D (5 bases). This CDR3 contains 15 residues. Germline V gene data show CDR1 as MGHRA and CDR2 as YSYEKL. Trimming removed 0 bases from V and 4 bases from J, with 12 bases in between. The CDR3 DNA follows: TGCGCCAGCAGCCAAGATAAGCGACAGTTCTATGGCTACACCTTC. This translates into CASSQDKRQFYGYTF.

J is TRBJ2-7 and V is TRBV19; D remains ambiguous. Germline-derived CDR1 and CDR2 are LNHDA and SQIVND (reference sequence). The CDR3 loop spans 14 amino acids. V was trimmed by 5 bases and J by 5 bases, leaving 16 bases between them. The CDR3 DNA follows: TGTGCCAGTAGTGAAGACACCCTCGAAAACGAGCAGTACTTC. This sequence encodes CASSEDTLENEQYF.

CDR3 bases: TGTGCCAGCTCACTCGGACAGGGTCATCAGCCCCAGCATTTT. Protein sequence: CASSLGQGHQPQHF. The rearrangement links TRBV18 to TRBJ1-5; TRBD1 matches 8 bases. CDR1 is KGHSH and CDR2 is LQKENI in the germline V gene. The CDR3 runs to 14 residues. The V gene end was trimmed by 4 bases and the J gene end by 5 bases; junction bases not matched to a gene: 4.

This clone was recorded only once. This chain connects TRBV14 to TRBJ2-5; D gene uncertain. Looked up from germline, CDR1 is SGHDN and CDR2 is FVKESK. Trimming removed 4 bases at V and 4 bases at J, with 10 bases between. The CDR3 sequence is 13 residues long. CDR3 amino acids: CASSRTSVETQYF. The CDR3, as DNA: TGTGCCAGCAGCCGTACCTCAGTAGAGACCCAGTACTTC.

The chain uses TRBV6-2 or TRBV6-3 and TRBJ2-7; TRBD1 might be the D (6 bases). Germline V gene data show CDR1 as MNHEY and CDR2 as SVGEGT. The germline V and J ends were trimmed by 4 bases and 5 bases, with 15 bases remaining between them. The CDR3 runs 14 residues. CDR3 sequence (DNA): TGTGCCAGCAGTTGGGGGACAATGGGGAACGAGCAGTACTTC. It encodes CASSWGTMGNEQYF.

The CDR3: CASSFADTQYF. CDR3 in DNA: TGTGCCAGCAGTTTCGCAGATACGCAGTATTTT. V and J are TRBV27 and TRBJ2-3; D not resolved. Looked up from germline, CDR1 is MNHEY and CDR2 is SMNVEV (reference sequence). The germline V and J ends were trimmed by 3 bases and 4 bases, with 2 bases remaining between them. The CDR3 runs to 11 residues.

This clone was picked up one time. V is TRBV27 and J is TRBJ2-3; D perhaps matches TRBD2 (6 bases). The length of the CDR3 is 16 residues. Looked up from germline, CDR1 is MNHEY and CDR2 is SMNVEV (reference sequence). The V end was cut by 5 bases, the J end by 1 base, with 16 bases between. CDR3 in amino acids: CASSRTTGERTDTQYF. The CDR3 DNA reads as TGTGCCAGCAGTCGGACTACGGGGGAGCGCACAGATACGCAGTATTTT.

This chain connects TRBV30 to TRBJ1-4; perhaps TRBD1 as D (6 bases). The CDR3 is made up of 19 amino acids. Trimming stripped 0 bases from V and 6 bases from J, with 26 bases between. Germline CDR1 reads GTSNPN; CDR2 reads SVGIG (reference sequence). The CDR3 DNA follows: TGTGCCTGGAGTGTACCCCGTGGAAGAGGGGGAAGGACGGATGAAAAACTGTTTTTT. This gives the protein CAWSVPRGRGGRTDEKLFF.

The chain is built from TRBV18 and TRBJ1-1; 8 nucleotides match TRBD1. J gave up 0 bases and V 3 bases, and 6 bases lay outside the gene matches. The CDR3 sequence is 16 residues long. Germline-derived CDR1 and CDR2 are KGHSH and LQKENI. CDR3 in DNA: TGTGCCAGCTCACCTCGGACAGGGAAAATGAACACTGAAGCTTTCTTT. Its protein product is CASSPRTGKMNTEAFF. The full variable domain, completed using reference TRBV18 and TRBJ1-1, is NAGVMQNPRHLVRRRGQEARLRCSPMKGHSHVYWYRQLPEEGLKFMVYLQKENIIDESGMPKERFSAEFPKEGPSILRIQQVVRGDSAAYFCASSPRTGKMNTEAFFGQGTRLTVV.

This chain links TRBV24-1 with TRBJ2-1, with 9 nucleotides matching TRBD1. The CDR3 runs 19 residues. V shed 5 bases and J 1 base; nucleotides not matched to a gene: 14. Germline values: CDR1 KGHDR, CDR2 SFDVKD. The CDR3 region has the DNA TGTGCCACCAGTGGGGGGCCGGGACAGGGTATTATATCCTACAATGAGCAGTTCTTC. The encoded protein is CATSGGPGQGIISYNEQFF.

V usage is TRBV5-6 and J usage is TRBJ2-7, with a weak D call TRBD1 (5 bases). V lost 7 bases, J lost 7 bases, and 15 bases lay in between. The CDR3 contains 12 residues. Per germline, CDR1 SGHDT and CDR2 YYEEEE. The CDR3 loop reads CASGFHRTEQYF. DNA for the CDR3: TGTGCCAGCGGATTCCATCGGACAGAGCAGTACTTC.

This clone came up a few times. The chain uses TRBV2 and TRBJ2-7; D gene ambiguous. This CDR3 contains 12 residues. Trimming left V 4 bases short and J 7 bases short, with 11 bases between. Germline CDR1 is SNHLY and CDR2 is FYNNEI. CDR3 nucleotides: TGTGCCAGCAGTGTGCCTCCCGGGGAGCAGTACTTC. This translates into CASSVPPGEQYF.

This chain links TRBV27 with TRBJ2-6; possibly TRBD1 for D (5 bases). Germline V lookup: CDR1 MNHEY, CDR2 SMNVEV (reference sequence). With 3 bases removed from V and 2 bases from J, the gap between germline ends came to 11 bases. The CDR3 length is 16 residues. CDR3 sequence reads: CASSFGLRAGANVLTF. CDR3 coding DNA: TGTGCCAGCAGTTTTGGTCTCAGGGCTGGGGCCAACGTCCTGACTTTC.

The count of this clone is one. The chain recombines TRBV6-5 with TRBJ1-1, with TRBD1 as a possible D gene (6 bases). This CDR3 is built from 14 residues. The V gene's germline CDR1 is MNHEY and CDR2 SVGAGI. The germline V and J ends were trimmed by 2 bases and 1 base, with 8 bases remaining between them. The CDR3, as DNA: TGTGCCAGCAGTTACCGGACAGAGAACACTGAAGCTTTCTTT. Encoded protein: CASSYRTENTEAFF.

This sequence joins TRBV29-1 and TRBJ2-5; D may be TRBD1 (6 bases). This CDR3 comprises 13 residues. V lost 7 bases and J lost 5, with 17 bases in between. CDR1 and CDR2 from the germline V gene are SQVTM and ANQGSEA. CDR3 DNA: TGCAGCGGGACCGGGACACCGGGGGAGACCCAGTACTTC. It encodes CSGTGTPGETQYF. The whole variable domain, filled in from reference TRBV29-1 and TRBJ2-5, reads SAVISQKPSRDICQRGTSLTIQCQVDSQVTMMFWYRQQPGQSLTLIATANQGSEATYESGFVIDKFPISRPNLTFSTLTVSNMSPEDSSIYLCSGTGTPGETQYFGPGTRLLVL.

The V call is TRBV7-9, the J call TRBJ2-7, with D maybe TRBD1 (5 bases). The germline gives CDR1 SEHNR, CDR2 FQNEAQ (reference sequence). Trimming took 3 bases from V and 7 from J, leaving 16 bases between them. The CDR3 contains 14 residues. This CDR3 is CASSFRQRTVEQYF. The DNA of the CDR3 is TGTGCCAGCAGCTTCCGACAGCGAACGGTGGAGCAGTACTTC.

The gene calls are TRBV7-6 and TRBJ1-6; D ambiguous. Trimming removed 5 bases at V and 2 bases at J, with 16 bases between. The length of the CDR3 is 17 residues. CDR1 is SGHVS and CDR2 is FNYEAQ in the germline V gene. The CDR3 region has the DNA TGTGCCAGCAGCCCCCGGGTGCTAAAGCCCTATAATTCACCCCTCCACTTT. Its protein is CASSPRVLKPYNSPLHF.

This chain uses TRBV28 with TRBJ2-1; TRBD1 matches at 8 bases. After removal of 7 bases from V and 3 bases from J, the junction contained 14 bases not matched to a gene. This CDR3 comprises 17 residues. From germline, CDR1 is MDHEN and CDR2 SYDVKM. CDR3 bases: TGTGCCAGCACCATATTGGGCGTGACAGGGGACTACAATGAGCAGTTCTTC. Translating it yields CASTILGVTGDYNEQFF.

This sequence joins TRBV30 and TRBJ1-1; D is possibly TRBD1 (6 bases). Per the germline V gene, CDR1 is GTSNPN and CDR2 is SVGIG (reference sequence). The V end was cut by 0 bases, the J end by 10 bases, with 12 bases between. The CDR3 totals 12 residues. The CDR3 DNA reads TGTGCCTGGAGTGTTGAGGGGGTCTCAGCTTTCTTT. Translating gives CAWSVEGVSAFF.

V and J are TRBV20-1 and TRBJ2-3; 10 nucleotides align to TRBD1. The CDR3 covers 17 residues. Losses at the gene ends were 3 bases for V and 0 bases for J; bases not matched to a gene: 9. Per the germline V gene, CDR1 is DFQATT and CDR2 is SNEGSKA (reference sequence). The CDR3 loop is CSASIPTGQGSTDTQYF. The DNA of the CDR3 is TGCAGTGCTAGTATCCCGACGGGACAGGGGAGCACAGATACGCAGTATTTT.

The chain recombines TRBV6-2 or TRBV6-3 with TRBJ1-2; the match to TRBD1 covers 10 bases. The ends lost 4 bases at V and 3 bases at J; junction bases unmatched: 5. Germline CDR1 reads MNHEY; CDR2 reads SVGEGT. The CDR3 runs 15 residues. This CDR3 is CASSSGDRGDYGYTF. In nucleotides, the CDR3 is TGTGCCAGCAGTTCCGGGGACAGGGGAGACTATGGCTACACCTTC.

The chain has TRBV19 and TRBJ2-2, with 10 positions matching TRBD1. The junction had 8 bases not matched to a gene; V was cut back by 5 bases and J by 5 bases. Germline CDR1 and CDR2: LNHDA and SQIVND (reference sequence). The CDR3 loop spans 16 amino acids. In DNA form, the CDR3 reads TGTGCCAGTAGTCCTCGGACAGGGGGAAGGACCGGGGAGCTGTTTTTT. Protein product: CASSPRTGGRTGELFF.